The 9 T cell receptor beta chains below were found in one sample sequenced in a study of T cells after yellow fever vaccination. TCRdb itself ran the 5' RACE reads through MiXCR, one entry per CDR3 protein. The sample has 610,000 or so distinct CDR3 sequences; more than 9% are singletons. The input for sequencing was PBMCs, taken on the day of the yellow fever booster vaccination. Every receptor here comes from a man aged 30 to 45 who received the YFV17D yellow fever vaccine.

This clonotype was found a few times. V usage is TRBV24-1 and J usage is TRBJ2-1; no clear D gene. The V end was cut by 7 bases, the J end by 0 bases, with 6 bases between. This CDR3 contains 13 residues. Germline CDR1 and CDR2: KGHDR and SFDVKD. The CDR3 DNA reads TGTGCCACCAGGGGAACCTCCTACAATGAGCAGTTCTTC. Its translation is CATRGTSYNEQFF.

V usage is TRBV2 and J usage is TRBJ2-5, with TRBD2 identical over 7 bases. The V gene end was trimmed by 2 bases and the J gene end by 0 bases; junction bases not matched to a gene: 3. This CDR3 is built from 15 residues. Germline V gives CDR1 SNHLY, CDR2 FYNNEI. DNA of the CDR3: TGTGCCAGCAGTGAATGGCTAGCGGACCAAGAGACCCAGTACTTC. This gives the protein CASSEWLADQETQYF. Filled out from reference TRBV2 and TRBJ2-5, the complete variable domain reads EPEVTQTPSHQVTQMGQEVILRCVPISNHLYFYWYRQILGQKVEFLVSFYNNEISEKSEIFDDQFSVERPDGSNFTLKIRSTKLEDSAMYFCASSEWLADQETQYFGPGTRLLVL.

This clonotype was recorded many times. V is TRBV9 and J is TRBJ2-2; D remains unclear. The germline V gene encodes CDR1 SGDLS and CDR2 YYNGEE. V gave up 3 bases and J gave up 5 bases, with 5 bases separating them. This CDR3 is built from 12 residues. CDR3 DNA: TGTGCCAGCAGCGACGGGACCGGGGAGCTGTTTTTT. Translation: CASSDGTGELFF.

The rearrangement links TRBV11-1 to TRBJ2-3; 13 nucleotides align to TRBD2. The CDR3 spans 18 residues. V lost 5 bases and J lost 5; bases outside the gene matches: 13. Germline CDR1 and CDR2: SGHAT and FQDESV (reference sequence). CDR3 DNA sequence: TGTGCCAGCAGCGCCGGACTAGCGGGAGCTATGGGTGAAGATACGCAGTATTTT. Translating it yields CASSAGLAGAMGEDTQYF.

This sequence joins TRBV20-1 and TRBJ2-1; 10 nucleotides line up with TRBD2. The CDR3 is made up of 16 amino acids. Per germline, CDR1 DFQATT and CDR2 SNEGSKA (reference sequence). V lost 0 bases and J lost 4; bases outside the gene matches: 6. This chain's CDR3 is CSARDLTSGPYNEQFF. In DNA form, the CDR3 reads TGCAGTGCTAGAGATTTGACTAGCGGGCCTTACAATGAGCAGTTCTTC.

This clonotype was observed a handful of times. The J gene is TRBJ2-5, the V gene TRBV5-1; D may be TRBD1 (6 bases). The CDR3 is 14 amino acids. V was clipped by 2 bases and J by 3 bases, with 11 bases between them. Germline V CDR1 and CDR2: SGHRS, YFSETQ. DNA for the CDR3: TGCGCCAGCAGCTTACAGGGTATTGAAGAGACCCAGTACTTC. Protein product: CASSLQGIEETQYF. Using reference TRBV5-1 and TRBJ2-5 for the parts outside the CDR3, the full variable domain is KAGVTQTPRYLIKTRGQQVTLSCSPISGHRSVSWYQQTPGQGLQFLFEYFSETQRNKGNFPGRFSGRQFSNSRSEMNVSTLELGDSALYLCASSLQGIEETQYFGPGTRLLVL.

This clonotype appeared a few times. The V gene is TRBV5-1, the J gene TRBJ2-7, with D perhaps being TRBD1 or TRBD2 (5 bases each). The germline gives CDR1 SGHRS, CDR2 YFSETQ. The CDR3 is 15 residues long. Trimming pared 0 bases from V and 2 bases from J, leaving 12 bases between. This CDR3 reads CASSLEGRSPYEQYF. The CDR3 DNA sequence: TGCGCCAGCAGCTTGGAGGGGAGATCCCCCTACGAGCAGTACTTC. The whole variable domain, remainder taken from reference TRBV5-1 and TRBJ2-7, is KAGVTQTPRYLIKTRGQQVTLSCSPISGHRSVSWYQQTPGQGLQFLFEYFSETQRNKGNFPGRFSGRQFSNSRSEMNVSTLELGDSALYLCASSLEGRSPYEQYFGPGTRLTVT.

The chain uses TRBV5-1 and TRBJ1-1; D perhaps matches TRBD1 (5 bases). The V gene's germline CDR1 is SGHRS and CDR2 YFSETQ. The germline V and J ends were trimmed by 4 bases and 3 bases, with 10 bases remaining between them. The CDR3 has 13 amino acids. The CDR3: CASSPWGDTEAFF. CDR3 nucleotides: TGCGCCAGCAGCCCATGGGGGGACACTGAAGCTTTCTTT.

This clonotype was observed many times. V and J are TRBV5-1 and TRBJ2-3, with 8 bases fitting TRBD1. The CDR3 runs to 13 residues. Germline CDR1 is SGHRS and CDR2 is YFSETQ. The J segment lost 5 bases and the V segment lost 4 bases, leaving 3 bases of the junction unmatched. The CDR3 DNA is TGCGCCAGCAGCATGGACAGGGAAGATACGCAGTATTTT. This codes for CASSMDREDTQYF.